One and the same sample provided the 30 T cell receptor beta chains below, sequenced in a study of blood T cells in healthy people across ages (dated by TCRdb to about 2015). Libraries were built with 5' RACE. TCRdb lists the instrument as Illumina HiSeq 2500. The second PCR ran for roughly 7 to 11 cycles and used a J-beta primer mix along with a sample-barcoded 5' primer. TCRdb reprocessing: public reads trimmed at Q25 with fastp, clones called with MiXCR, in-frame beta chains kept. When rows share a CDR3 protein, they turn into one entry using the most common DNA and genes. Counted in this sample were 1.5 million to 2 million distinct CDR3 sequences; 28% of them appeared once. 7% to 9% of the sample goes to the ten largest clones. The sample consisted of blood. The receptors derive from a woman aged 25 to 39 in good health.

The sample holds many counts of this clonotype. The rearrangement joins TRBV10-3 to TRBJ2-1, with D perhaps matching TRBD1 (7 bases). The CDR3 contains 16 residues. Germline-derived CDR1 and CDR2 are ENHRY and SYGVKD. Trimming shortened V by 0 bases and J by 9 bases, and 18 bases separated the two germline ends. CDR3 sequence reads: CAISESITGDLGEQFF. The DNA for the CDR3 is TGTGCCATCAGTGAGTCGATCACAGGGGACTTGGGTGAGCAGTTCTTC.

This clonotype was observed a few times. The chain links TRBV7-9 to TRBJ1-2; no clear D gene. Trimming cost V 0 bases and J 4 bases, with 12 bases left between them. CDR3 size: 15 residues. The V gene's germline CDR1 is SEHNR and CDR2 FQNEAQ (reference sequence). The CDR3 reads CASSLASDTIYGYTF. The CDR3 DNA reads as TGTGCCAGCAGCTTAGCTTCCGATACCATCTATGGCTACACCTTC.

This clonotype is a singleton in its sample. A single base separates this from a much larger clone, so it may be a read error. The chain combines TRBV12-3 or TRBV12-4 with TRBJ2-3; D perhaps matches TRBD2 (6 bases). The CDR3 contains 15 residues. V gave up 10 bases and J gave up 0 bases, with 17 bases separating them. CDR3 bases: TGTGCCACGCAAGGGCGGGGCGCTAGCACAGATACGCAGTATTTT. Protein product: CATQGRGASTDTQYF.

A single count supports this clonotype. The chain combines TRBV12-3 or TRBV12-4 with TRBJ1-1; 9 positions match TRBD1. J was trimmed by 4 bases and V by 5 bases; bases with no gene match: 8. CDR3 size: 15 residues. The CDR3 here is CASSPGQGSGTEAFF. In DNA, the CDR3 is TGTGCCAGCAGTCCGGGACAGGGATCGGGCACTGAAGCTTTCTTT.

The CDR3 sequence is CASSLDRGGEGYTF. CDR3 DNA sequence: TGTGCCAGCAGCCTAGACAGGGGCGGAGAAGGCTACACCTTC. J is TRBJ1-2 and V is TRBV7-2; 8 nucleotides agree with TRBD1. Germline-derived CDR1 and CDR2 are SGHTA and FQGNSA. The CDR3 is 14 residues long. Trimming removed 5 bases from V and 8 bases from J; junction bases left unmatched: 10.

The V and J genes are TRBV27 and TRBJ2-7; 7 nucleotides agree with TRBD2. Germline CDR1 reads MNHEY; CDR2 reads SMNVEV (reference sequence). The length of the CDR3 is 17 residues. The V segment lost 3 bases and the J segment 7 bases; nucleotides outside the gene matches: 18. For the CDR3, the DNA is TGTGCCAGCAGTTTGACCCCCTATGCGGGAGAGCTTGGGGAGCAGTACTTC. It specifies CASSLTPYAGELGEQYF.

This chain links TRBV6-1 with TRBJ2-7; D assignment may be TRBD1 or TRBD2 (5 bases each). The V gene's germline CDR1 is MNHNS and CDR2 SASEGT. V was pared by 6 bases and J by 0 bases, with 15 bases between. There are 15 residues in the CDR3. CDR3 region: CASRDWGKSSYEQYF. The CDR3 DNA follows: TGTGCCAGCAGGGACTGGGGCAAGAGCTCCTACGAGCAGTACTTC.

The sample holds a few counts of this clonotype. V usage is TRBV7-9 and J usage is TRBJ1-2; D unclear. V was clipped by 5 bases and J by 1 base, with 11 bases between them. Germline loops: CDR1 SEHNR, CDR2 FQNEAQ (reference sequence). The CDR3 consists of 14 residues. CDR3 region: CASSPQLGNYGYTF. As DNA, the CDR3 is TGTGCCAGCAGCCCCCAACTCGGTAACTATGGCTACACCTTC.

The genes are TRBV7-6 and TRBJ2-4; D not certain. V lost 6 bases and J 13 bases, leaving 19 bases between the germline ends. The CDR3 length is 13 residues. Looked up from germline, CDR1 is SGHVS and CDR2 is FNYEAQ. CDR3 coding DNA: TGTGCCAGCAGTTTTAGTAACTACAATGAGCAGTACTTC. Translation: CASSFSNYNEQYF.

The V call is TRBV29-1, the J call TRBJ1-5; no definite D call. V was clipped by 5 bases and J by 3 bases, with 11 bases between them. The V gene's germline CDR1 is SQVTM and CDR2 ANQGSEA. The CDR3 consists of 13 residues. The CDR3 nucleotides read TGCAGCGTTCGAAGCAGCCCCAATCAGCCCCAGCATTTT. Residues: CSVRSSPNQPQHF.

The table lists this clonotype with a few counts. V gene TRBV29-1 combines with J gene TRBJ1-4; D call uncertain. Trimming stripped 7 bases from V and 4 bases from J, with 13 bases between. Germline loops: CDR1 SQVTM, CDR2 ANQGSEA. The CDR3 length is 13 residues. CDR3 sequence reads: CSARGDLNEKLFF. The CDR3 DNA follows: TGCAGCGCCCGCGGGGATCTTAATGAAAAACTGTTTTTT.

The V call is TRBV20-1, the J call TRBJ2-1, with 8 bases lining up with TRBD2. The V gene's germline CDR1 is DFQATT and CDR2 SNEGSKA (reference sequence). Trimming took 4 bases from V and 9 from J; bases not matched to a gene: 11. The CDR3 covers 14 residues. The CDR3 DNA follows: TGCAGTGCTAAACAGCGGGAGAGGCGTGCTGAGCAGTTCTTC. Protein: CSAKQRERRAEQFF.

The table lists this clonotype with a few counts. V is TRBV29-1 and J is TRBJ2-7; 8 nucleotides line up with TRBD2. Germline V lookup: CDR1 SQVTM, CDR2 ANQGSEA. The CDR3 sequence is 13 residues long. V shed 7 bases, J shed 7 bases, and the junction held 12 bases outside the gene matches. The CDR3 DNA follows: TGCAGCGCTTCAACCGGGACTAGAAATGAGCAGTACTTC. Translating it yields CSASTGTRNEQYF.

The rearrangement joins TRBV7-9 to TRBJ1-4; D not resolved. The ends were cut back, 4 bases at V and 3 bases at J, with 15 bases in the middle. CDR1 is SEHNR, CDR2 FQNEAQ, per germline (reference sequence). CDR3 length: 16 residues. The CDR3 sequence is CASSSPGGDSNEKLFF. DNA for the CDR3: TGTGCCAGCAGCTCCCCGGGAGGAGACTCTAATGAAAAACTGTTTTTT. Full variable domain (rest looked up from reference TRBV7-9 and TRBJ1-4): DTGVSQNPRHKITKRGQNVTFRCDPISEHNRLYWYRQTLGQGPEFLTYFQNEAQLEKSRLLSDRFSAERPKGSFSTLEIQRTEQGDSAMYLCASSSPGGDSNEKLFFGSGTQLSVL.

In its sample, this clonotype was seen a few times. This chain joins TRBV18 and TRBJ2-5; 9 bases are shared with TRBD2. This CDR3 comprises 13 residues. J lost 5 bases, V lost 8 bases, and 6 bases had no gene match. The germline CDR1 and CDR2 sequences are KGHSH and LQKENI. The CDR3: CASKNSGSETQYF. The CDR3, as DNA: TGTGCCAGCAAAAATAGCGGGAGCGAGACCCAGTACTTC.

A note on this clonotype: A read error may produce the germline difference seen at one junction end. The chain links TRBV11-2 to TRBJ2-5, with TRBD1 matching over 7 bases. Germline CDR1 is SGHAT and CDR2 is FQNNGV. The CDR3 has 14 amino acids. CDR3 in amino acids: CASSPTGAQGTQYF. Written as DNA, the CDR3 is TGTGCCAGCAGCCCAACAGGGGCCCAAGGGACCCAGTACTTC.

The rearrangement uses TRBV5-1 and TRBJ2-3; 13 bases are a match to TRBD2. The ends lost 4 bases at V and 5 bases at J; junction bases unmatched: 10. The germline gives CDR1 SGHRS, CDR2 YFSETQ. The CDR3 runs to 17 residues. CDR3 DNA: TGCGCCAGCAGCCATGGACTAGCGGGAGTGTTAGGAGATACGCAGTATTTT. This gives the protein CASSHGLAGVLGDTQYF.

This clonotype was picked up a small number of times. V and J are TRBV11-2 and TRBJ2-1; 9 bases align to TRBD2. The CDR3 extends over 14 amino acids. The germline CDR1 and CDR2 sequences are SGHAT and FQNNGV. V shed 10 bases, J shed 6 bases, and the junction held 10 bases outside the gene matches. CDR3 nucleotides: TGTGCCAACTCTCTAGCGGGATACGGCAATGAGCAGTTCTTC. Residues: CANSLAGYGNEQFF.

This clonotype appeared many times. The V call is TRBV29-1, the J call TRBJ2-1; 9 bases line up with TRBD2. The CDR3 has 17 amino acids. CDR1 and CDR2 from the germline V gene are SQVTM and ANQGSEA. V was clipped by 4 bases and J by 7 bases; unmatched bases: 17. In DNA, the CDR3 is TGCAGCGTTGGAACAGCGGGAGGAACGGTTGAGTATAATGAGCAGTTCTTC. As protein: CSVGTAGGTVEYNEQFF.

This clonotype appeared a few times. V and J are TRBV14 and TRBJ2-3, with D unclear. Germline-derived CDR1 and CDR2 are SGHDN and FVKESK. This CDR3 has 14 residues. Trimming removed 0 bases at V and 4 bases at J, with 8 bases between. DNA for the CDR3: TGTGCCAGCAGCCAAGATATCGTGCCAGATACGCAGTATTTT. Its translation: CASSQDIVPDTQYF.

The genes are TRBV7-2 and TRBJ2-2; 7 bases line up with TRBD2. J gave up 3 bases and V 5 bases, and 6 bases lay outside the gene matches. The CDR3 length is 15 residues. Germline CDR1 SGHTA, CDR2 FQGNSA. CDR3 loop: CASSTAGWDTGELFF. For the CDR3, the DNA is TGTGCCAGCAGCACAGCGGGGTGGGACACCGGGGAGCTGTTTTTT.

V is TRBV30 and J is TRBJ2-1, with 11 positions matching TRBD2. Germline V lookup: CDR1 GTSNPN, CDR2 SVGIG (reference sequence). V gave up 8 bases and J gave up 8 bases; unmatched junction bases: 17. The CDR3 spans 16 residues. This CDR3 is CAGRTPGTSGRDEQFF. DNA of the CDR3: TGTGCCGGTAGAACCCCCGGGACTAGCGGACGCGATGAGCAGTTCTTC. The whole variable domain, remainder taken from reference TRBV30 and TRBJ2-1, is SQTIHQWPATLVQPVGSPLSLECTVEGTSNPNLYWYRQAAGRGLQLLFYSVGIGQISSEVPQNLSASRPQDRQFILSSKKLLLSDSGFYLCAGRTPGTSGRDEQFFGPGTRLTVL.

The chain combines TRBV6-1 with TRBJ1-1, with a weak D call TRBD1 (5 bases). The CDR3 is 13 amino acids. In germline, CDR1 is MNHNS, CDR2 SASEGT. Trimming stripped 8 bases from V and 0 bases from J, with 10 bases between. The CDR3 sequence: CASRSTVNTEAFF. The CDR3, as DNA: TGTGCCAGCCGATCGACAGTGAACACTGAAGCTTTCTTT.

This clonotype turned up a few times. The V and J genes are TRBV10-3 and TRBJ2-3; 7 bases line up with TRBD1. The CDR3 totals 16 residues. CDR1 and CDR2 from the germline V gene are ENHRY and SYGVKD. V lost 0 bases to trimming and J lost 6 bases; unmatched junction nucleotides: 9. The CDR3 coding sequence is TGTGCCATCAGTGAGTCGGCACAGGGGCACAGGGATACGCAGTATTTT. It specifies CAISESAQGHRDTQYF.

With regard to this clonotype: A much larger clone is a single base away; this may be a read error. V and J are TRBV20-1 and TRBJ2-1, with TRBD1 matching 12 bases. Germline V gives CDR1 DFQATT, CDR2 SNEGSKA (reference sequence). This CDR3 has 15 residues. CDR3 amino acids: CSAREGQGAYNKQFF. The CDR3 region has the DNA TGCAGTGCTAGAGAGGGACAGGGGGCTTACAATAAGCAGTTCTTC.

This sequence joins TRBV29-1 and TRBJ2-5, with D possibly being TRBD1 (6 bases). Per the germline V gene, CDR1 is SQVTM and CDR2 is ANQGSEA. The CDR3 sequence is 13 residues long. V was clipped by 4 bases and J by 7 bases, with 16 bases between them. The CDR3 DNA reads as TGCAGCGTTGGCGCACAGGGATTTGGGACCCAGTACTTC. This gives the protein CSVGAQGFGTQYF.

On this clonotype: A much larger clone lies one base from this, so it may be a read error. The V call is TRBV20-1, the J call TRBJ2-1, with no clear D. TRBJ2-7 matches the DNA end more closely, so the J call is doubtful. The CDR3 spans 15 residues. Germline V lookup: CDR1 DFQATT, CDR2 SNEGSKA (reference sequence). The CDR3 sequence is CSAPRRRTSYNEQYF. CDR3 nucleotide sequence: TGCAGTGCCCCGCGGCGCAGGACCTCCTACAATGAGCAGTACTTC.

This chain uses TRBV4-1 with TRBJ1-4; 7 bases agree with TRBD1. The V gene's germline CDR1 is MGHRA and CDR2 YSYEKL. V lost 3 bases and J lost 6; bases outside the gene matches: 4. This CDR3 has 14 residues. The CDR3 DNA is TGCGCCAGCAGCCAGTTAGGGACAGATGAAAAACTGTTTTTT. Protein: CASSQLGTDEKLFF.

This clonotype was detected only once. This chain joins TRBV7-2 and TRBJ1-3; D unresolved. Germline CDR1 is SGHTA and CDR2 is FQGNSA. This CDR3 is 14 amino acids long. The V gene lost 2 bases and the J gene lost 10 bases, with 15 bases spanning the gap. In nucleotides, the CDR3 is TGTGCCAGCAGCTTACAAGTCACTGGTCGGACCATATATTTT. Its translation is CASSLQVTGRTIYF.

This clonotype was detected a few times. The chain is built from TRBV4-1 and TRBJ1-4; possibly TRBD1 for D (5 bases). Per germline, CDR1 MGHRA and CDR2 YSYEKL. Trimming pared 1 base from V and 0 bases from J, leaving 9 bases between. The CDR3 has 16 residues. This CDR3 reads CASSQVQGPTNEKLFF. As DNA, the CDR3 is TGCGCCAGCAGCCAAGTGCAGGGACCAACTAATGAAAAACTGTTTTTT.